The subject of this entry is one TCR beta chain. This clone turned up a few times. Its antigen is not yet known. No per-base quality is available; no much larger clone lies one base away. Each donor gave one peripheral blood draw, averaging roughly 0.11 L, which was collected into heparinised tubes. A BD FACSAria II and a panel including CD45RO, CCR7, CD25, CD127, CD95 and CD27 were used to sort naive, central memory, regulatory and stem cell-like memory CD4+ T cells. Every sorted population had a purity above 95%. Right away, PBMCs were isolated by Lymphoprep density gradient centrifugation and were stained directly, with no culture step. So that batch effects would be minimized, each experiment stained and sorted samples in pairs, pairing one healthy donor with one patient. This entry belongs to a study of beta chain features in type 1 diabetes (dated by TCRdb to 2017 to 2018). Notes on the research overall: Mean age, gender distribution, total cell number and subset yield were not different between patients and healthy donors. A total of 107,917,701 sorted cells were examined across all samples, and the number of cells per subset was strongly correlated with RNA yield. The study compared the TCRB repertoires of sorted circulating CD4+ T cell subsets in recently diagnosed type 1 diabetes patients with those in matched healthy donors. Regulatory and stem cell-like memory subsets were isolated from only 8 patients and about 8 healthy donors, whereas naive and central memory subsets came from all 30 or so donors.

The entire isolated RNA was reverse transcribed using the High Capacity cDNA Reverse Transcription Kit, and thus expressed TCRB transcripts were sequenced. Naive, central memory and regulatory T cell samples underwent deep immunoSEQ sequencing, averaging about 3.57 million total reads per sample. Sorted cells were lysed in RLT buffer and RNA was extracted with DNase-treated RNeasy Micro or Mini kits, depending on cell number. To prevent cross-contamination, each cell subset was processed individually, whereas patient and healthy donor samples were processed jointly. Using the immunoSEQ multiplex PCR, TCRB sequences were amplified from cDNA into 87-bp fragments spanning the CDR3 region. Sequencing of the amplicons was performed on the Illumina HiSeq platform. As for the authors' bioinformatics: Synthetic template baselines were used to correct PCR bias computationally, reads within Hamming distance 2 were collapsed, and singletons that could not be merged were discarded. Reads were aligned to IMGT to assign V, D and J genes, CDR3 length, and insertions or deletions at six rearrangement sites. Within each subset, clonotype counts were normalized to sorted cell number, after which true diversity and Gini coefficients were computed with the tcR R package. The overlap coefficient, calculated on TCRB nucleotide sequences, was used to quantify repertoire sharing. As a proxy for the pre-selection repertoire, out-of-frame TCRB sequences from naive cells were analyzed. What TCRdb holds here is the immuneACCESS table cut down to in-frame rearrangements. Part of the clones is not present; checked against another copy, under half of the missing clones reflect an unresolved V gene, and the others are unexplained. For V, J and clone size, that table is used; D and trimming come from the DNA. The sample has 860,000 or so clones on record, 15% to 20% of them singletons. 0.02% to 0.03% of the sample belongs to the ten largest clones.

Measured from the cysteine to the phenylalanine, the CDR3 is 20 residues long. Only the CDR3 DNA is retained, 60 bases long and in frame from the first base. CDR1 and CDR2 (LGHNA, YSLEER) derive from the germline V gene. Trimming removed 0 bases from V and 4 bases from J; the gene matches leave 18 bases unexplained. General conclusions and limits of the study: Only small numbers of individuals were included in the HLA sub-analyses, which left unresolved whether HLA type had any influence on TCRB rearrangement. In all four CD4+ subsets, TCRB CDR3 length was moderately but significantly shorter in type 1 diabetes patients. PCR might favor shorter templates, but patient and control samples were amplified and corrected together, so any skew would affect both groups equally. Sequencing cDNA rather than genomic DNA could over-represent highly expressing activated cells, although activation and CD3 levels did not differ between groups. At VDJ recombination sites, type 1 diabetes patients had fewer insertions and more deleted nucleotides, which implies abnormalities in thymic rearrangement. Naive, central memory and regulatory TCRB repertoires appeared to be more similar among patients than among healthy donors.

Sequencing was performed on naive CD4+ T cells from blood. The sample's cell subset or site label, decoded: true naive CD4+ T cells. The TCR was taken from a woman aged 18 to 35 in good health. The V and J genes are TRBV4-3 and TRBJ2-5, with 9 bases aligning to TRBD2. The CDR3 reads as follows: CASSQDSSGIYGVGPETQYF. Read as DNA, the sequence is TGCGCCAGCAGCCAAGATTCTAGCGGGATTTATGGGGTGGGTCCAGAGACCCAGTACTTC.